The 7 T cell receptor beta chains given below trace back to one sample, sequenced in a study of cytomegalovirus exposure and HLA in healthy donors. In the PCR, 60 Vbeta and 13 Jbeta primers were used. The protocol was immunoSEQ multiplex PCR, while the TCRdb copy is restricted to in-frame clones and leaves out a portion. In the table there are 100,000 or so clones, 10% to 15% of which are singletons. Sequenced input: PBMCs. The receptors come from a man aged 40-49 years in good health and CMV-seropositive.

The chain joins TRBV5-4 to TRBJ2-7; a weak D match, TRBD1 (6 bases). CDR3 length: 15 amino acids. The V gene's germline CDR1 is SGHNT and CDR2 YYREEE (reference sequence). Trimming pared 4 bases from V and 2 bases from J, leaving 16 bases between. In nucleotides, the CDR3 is TGTGCCAGCAGCCCGGACCCGGGACATACCTACGAGCAGTACTTC. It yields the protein CASSPDPGHTYEQYF.

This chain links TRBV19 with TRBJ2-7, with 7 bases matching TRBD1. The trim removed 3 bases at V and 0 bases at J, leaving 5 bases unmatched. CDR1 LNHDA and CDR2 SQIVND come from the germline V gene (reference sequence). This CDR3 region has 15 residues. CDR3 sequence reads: CASSIGTANSYEQYF. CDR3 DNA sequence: TGTGCCAGTAGTATCGGGACAGCGAACTCCTACGAGCAGTACTTC.

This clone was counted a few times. In DNA form, the CDR3 reads TGCGCCAGCACCCCTCAGACCCCGGGGAAAGCTTTCTTT. Amino acid sequence: CASTPQTPGKAFF. The chain joins TRBV10-2 to TRBJ1-1; the D is unclear. V was trimmed by 7 bases and J by 9 bases, leaving 18 bases between them. CDR3 length equals 13 residues. Germline values: CDR1 WSHSY, CDR2 SAAADI.

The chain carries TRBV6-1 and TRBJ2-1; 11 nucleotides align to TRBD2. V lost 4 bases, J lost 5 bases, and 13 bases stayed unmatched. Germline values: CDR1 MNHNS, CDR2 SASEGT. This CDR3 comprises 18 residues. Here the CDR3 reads CASSGLAGKNIRNNEQFF. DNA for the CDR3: TGTGCCAGCAGTGGACTAGCGGGAAAAAACATTCGGAACAATGAGCAGTTCTTC.

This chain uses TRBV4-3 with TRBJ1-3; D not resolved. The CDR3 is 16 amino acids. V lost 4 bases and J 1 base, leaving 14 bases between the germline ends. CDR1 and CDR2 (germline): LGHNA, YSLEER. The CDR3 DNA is TGCGCCAGCAGCCTCCAGAGTTCCGGGTCTGGAAACACCATATATTTT. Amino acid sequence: CASSLQSSGSGNTIYF.

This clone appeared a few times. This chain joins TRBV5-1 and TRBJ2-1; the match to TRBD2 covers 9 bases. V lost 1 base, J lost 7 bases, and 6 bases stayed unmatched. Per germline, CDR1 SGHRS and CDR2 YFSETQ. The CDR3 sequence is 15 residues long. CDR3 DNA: TGCGCCAGCAGCTTGACTAGCGGGTGGGTAAATGAGCAGTTCTTC. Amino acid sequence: CASSLTSGWVNEQFF.

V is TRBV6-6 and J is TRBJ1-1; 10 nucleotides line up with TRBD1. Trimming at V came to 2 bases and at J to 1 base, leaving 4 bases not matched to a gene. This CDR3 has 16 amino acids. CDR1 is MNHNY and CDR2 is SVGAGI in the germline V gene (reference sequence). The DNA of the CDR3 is TGTGCCAGCAGTTACGGACAGGGGGTCGGGAACACTGAAGCTTTCTTT. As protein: CASSYGQGVGNTEAFF.